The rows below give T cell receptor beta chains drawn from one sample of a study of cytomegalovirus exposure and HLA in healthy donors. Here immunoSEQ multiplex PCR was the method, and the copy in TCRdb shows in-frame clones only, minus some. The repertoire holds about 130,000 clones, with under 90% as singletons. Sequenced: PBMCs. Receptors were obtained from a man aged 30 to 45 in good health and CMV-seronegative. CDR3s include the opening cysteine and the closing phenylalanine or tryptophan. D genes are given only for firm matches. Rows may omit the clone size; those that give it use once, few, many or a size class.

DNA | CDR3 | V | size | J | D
TGCGCCAGCAGCTTGGAGTGGCAGGGGAACACTGAAGCTTTCTTT | CASSLEWQGNTEAFF | TRBV5-1 | - | TRBJ1-1 | -
TGTGCCAGCAGCCACGGTTGGCGGGCGGCTAATGAAAAACTGTTTTTT | CASSHGWRAANEKLFF | TRBV7-2 | - | TRBJ1-4 | -
TGCGCCAGCAGCCAAGATCCCAGGCCCAATCAGCCCCAGCATTTT | CASSQDPRPNQPQHF | TRBV4-1 | - | TRBJ1-5 | -
TGTGCCAGCGGACAGTATGGCTACACCTTC | CASGQYGYTF | TRBV28 | - | TRBJ1-2 | -
TGCAGCGCTGACCCACTCAGGGTCGGGGAGCAGTACTTC | CSADPLRVGEQYF | TRBV29-1 | - | TRBJ2-7 | -
TGTGCCACGGTGGCAGGGCTTAATAACTATGGCTACACCTTC | CATVAGLNNYGYTF | TRBV15 | - | TRBJ1-2 | -
TGTGCCAGCAGTCTTGGAGGAAGGTACACAGATACGCAGTATTTT | CASSLGGRYTDTQYF | TRBV6-5 | - | TRBJ2-3 | -
TGTGCCAGCAGCGCCGGGGGGTTTAGCAATCAGCCCCAGCATTTT | CASSAGGFSNQPQHF | TRBV9 | - | TRBJ1-5 | -
TGTGCCAGCAGTGAAGAACGAGTAACCGGGGAGCTGTTTTTT | CASSEERVTGELFF | TRBV25-1 | - | TRBJ2-2 | -
TGTGCCAGCAACCAACAGGGGTCTGGGGCCAACGTCCTGACTTTC | CASNQQGSGANVLTF | TRBV9 | - | TRBJ2-6 | TRBD1
TGTGCCAGCAGCCCGGGACATTCCGAGCAGTACTTC | CASSPGHSEQYF | TRBV7-2 | - | TRBJ2-7 | -
TGTGCCAGCAGCCGAAGCACTAGCGACTCCTACAATGAGCAGTTCTTC | CASSRSTSDSYNEQFF | TRBV7-9 | once | TRBJ2-1 | TRBD2
TGTGCCAGCAGTGAATCGGCGACAGGGTGGAACACTGAAGCTTTCTTT | CASSESATGWNTEAFF | TRBV25-1 | - | TRBJ1-1 | TRBD1
TGTGCCAGTAGCCCCGCTTTGGGGGGGACTGTCGAGCAGTACTTC | CASSPALGGTVEQYF | TRBV19 | - | TRBJ2-7 | TRBD2
TGTGCCAGCAGTGATGTCCCAAGGGGTGAGCAGTTCTTC | CASSDVPRGEQFF | TRBV2 | - | TRBJ2-1 | -
TGTGCCAGCAGCCCCCCGGGGGGAACTGAAGCTTTCTTT | CASSPPGGTEAFF | TRBV7-3 | - | TRBJ1-1 | -
TGTGCCAGCAGCTATACTAGCGGCTACTCCTACGAGCAGTACTTC | CASSYTSGYSYEQYF | TRBV7-2 | - | TRBJ2-7 | TRBD2
TGTGCCAGCAGCAGGGACAGGCCGTTGACTAACAATGAGCAGTTCTTC | CASSRDRPLTNNEQFF | TRBV2 | - | TRBJ2-1 | TRBD1
TGTGCCAGCACCCTGAGCCCGAACACCGGGGAGCTGTTTTTT | CASTLSPNTGELFF | TRBV28 | - | TRBJ2-2 | -
TGTGCCAGCAGTGAGCAGGGAGGAGATACGCAGTATTTT | CASSEQGGDTQYF | TRBV2 | - | TRBJ2-3 | -
TGTGCCAGTAGGGCCTCTGCTGGAAACACCATATATTTT | CASRASAGNTIYF | TRBV19 | - | TRBJ1-3 | -
TGTGCCAGCAGCTTAGGAACAGGGCACCCAAGCGAGCAGTACTTC | CASSLGTGHPSEQYF | TRBV7-2 | once | TRBJ2-7 | -
TGTGCCAGCAGCGCCTCCTCCCCGGGACAGGGATTTGGTAACTATGGCTACACCTTC | CASSASSPGQGFGNYGYTF | TRBV7-9 | - | TRBJ1-2 | TRBD1
TGTGCCAGCACCCTGGACAGGGGAGGGGATCAGCCCCAGCATTTT | CASTLDRGGDQPQHF | TRBV6-1 | - | TRBJ1-5 | TRBD1
TGTGCCAGCAGCTGGGTGGGTAGCGGTGGGGACGAGCAGTACTTC | CASSWVGSGGDEQYF | TRBV25-1 | - | TRBJ2-7 | -
TGTGCCAGCAGACCATTAGGGGGGGGCACAGATACGCAGTATTTT | CASRPLGGGTDTQYF | TRBV7-8 | - | TRBJ2-3 | -
TGTGCGACCAGCAGCGGCAGCTCCTACGAGCAGTACTTC | CATSSGSSYEQYF | TRBV2 | - | TRBJ2-7 | -
TGTGCCAGCGTGACCGGGGGGGGCCACCAGCCCCAGCATTTT | CASVTGGGHQPQHF | TRBV19 | - | TRBJ1-5 | -
TGCGCCAGCAGCTCGACAGGTTATGGCTACACCTTC | CASSSTGYGYTF | TRBV5-1 | - | TRBJ1-2 | -
TGTGCCAGCAGGGGGGGGTTTCTGAACACTGAAGCTTTCTTT | CASRGGFLNTEAFF | TRBV27 | - | TRBJ1-1 | -
TGTGCCAGCAGCGTAGGGAGCGGGGGTACTCGGGAGCAGTTCTTC | CASSVGSGGTREQFF | TRBV9 | - | TRBJ2-1 | TRBD2
TGTGCCAGCAGCCCTCTGGGACAGCCTCTTTTCACTGAAGCTTTCTTT | CASSPLGQPLFTEAFF | TRBV28 | - | TRBJ1-1 | TRBD1
TGTGCCAGCAGCTCCAATAGCGGGGTCTACGAGCAGTACTTC | CASSSNSGVYEQYF | TRBV7-9 | - | TRBJ2-7 | TRBD2
TGTGCCAGCAGCTTAAACCTCGGACAGAATGAGCAGTTCTTC | CASSLNLGQNEQFF | TRBV7-3 | - | TRBJ2-1 | -
TGTGCCAGCAGGGCTACAGGGGGCGGCTATGGCTACACCTTC | CASRATGGGYGYTF | TRBV6-1 | - | TRBJ1-2 | TRBD1
TGTGCCAGCAGCGCGCCCGGGACAGGCTTCTACGAGCAGTACTTC | CASSAPGTGFYEQYF | TRBV6-5 | - | TRBJ2-7 | TRBD1
TGCGCCAGCAGCCAAAGACAGCGAGCTGGGACTGAAGCTTTCTTT | CASSQRQRAGTEAFF | TRBV4-1 | - | TRBJ1-1 | -
TGTGCCAGCAGTTACCTGGGGGCTTCTAATGAAAAACTGTTTTTT | CASSYLGASNEKLFF | TRBV6-5 | - | TRBJ1-4 | -
TGTGCCAGCAGCCCCGGACAGGGGGCGCTCCGGACTGAAGCTTTCTTT | CASSPGQGALRTEAFF | TRBV5-4 | once | TRBJ1-1 | TRBD1
TGCGCCAGCAGCTTGGTCGGACAGGCCGTCTTTGGCTACACCTTC | CASSLVGQAVFGYTF | TRBV5-1 | - | TRBJ1-2 | TRBD1
TGCAGCGTTGAAGAGGCAGGGGACATTCAGTACTTC | CSVEEAGDIQYF | TRBV29-1 | - | TRBJ2-4 | -
TGTGCCAGCAGTTCCTACCTCGGACAGGTCCGAGGGGAAAAACTGTTTTTT | CASSSYLGQVRGEKLFF | TRBV28 | - | TRBJ1-4 | TRBD1
TGTGCCAGCAGCCTGGACAGGGAAGGCAATCAGCCCCAGCATTTT | CASSLDREGNQPQHF | TRBV7-9 | - | TRBJ1-5 | TRBD1